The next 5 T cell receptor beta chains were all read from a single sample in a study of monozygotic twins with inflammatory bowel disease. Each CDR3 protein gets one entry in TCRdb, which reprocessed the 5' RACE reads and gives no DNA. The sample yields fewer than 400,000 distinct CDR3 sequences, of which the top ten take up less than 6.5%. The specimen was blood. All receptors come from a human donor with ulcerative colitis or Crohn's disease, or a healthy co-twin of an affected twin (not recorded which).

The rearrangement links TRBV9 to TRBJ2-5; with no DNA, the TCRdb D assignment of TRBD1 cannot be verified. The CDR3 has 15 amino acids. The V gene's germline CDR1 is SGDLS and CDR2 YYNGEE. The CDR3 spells CASSVEGGGKETQYF.

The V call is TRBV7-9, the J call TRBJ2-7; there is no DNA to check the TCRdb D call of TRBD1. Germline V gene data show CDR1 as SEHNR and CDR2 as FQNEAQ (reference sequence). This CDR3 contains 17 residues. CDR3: CASSPTWDSSSAYEQYF.

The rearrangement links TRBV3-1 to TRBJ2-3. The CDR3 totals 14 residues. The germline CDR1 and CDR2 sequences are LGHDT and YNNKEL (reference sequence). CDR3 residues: CASSPNLGSDTQYF.

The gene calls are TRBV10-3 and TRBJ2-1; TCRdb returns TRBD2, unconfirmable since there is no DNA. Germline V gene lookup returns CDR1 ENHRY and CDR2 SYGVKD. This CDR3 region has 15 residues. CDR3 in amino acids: CAIRAGLAGYAEQFF.

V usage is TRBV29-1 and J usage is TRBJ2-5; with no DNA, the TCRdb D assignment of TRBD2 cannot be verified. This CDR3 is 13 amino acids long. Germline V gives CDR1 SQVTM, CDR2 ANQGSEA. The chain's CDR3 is CSAPGLEGETQYF.